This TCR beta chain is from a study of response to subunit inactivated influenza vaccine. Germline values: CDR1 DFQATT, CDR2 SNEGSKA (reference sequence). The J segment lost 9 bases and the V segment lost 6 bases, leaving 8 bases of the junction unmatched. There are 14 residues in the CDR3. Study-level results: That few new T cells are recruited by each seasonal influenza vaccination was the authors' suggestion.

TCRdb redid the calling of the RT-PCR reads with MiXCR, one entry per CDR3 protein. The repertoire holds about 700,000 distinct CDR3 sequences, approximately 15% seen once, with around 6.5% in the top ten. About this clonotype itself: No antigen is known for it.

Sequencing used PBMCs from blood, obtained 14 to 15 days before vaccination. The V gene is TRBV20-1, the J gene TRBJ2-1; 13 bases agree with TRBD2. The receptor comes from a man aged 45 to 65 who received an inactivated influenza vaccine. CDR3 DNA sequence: TGCAGTGCCAAAGGACTAGCGGGAGAGCTTGAGCAGTTCTTC. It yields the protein CSAKGLAGELEQFF.